Described below is a single T cell receptor beta chain sequence and its context. No antigen is known for it. This sample was included in a study of T-cell memory formation after mild COVID-19. Background on the study: TCR clusters largely stayed donor specific.

5'RACE with constant-segment primers yielded barcoded, UMI-tagged TCR alpha and TCR beta cDNA libraries. TCRdb ran MiXCR on the 5' RACE reads and lists one entry per CDR3 protein. The sample lists under 350,000 distinct CDR3 sequences; around 16% were seen once. The germline gives CDR1 SGHAT, CDR2 FQNNGV. V was pared by 4 bases and J by 10 bases, with 14 bases between. This CDR3 is built from 12 residues. Study-wide points: Pre-infection memory held some responding clones, suggesting pre-existing cross-reactive T cells responded.

This clonotype originated in a young man who had mild COVID-19 (a few samples of this study predate the infection). Cell type and time point are not known. The sequencing sample was made of PBMCs or a T cell subset sorted from them (not recorded which). The chain carries TRBV11-2 and TRBJ2-7; no definite D call. The CDR3 DNA reads TGTGCCAGCAGCTCCTACTTTGGGAACCAGTACTTC. This sequence encodes CASSSYFGNQYF.